This T cell receptor (beta chain) was identified during a study of vaccination effects on CD4 cells after COVID-19. Culture lasted about 10 days before CD4+ T cell isolation. According to the study, vaccine recipients showed no prior SARS-CoV-2 infection and negative nucleocapsid antibodies. CDR3 length equals 15 residues. V shed 6 bases and J shed 0 bases, with 12 bases lying between them. CDR1 is MNHEY, CDR2 SVGAGI, per germline. For this clone: Antigen specificity is unknown.

The data were produced by immunoSEQ multiplex PCR, yet TCRdb's version contains in-frame clones alone and is incomplete. The repertoire holds 70,000 or so clones, with 77% as singletons. The study, taken as a whole, reports: Healthy vaccine recipients' vaccine-induced clones were almost all SARS-CoV-2 mono-reactive.

The starting material was CD4+ T cells from PBMCs cultured without peptide, obtained before COVID-19 vaccination. This sequence originates from a human donor who received a COVID-19 vaccine. This chain links TRBV6-5 with TRBJ2-1; D gene unclear. The CDR3 nucleotides are TGTGCCAGCAGACCTACTCAGACCTCCTACAATGAGCAGTTCTTC. This gives the protein CASRPTQTSYNEQFF.